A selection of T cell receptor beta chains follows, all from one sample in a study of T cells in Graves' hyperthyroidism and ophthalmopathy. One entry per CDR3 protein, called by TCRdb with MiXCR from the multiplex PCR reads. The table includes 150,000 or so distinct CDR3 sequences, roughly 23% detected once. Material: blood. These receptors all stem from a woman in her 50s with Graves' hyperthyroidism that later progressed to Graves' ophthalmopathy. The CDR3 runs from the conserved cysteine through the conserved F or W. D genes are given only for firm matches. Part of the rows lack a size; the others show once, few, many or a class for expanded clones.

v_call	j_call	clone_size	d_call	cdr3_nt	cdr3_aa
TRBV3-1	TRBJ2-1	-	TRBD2	TGTGCCAGCAGGCGACTAGCGGGAGGGGAGTACAAGCCTGAGCAGTTCTTC	CASRRLAGGEYKPEQFF
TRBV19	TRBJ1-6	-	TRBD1	TGTGCCAGTAGATCGGGCAGGGGGCAATCACCCCTCCACTTT	CASRSGRGQSPLHF
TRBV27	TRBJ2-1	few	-	TGTGCCAGCAGTCCAAATAGACAGCCTTACAATGAGCAGTTCTTC	CASSPNRQPYNEQFF
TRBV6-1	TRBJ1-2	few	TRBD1	TGTGCCAGCAGTTATTTGGGAGGACAGGGAAGCTACACCTTC	CASSYLGGQGSYTF
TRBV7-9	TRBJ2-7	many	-	TGTGCCAGCAGCTTAGGGAGACAGGTTGCGTACGAGCAGTACTTC	CASSLGRQVAYEQYF
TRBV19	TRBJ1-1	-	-	TGTGCCAGTAGACGGACACCGAAACAGGGAACAGGGCAAAGTACTGAAGCTTTCTTT	CASRRTPKQGTGQSTEAFF
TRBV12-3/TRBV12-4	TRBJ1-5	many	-	TGTGCCAGCAGTTTCTTCGGGAAGGGCAATCAGCCCCAGCATTTT	CASSFFGKGNQPQHF
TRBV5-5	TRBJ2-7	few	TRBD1	TGTGCCAGCAGCTTGGGAAAAAACAGGGGTTATATCGACGAGCAGTACTTC	CASSLGKNRGYIDEQYF
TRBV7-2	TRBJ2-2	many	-	TGTGCCAGCAGCTTGAGGCAGTATAACACCGGGGAGCTGTTTTTT	CASSLRQYNTGELFF
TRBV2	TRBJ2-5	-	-	TGTGCCAGCAGTGTGGAGGGTAGAGAGACCCAGTACTTC	CASSVEGRETQYF
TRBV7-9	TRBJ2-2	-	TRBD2	TGTGCCAGCCGCTTGGCTAGCGGGAATTTCGGGGAGCTGTTTTTT	CASRLASGNFGELFF
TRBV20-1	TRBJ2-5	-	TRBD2	TGCAGTGCTAGACTTGGAGCGGGAGATGGAGAGACCCAGTACTTC	CSARLGAGDGETQYF
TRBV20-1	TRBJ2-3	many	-	TGCAGTGCTAGAGATGGGGCTTTAGGCACAGATACGCAGTATTTT	CSARDGALGTDTQYF
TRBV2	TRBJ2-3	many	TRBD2	TGTGCCAGCCTAGCGGGAGCAATTTTCACAGATACGCAGTATTTT	CASLAGAIFTDTQYF
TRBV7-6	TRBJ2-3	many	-	TGTGCCAGCAGCTTAGCGGCGGGACAGAGCACAGATACGCAGTATTTT	CASSLAAGQSTDTQYF
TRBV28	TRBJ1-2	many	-	TGTGCCAGCAGCCCGTTCGGAAGCTATGGCTACACCTTC	CASSPFGSYGYTF
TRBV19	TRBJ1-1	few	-	TGTGCCAGTAGTATACACGGGGGTATGAACACTGAAGCTTTCTTT	CASSIHGGMNTEAFF
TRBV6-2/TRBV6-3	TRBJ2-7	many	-	TGTGCCAGCAGTTACGGTACGGCGGGCAGCTCCTACGAGCAGTACTTC	CASSYGTAGSSYEQYF
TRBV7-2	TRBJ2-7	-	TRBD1	TGTGCCAGCAGCCCAAGGACAGGGAAGGGCTCCGACGAGCAGTACTTC	CASSPRTGKGSDEQYF
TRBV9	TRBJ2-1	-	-	TGTGCCAGCAGCGTCGGATCCTACAATGAGCAGTTCTTC	CASSVGSYNEQFF
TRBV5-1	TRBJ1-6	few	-	TGCGCCAGCAGCTTGGACAGCCAAGGAAGGGCCCTCCACTTT	CASSLDSQGRALHF
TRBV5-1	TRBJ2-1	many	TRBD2	TGCGCCAGCAGCTTGCCCAGGGGACTAGCCGGCAATGAGCAGTTCTTC	CASSLPRGLAGNEQFF
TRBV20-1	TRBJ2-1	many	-	TGCAGTGCTTACAGAACCTCGGACCCTCACTACAATGAGCAGTTCTTC	CSAYRTSDPHYNEQFF
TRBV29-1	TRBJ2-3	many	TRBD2	TGCAGCGTTGCGCCTAGCGGCCCGGGTACGCAGTATTTT	CSVAPSGPGTQYF
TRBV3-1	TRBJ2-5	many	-	TGTGCCAGCAGCCAGTATCGGGCTGAGGGAGAGACCCAGTACTTC	CASSQYRAEGETQYF
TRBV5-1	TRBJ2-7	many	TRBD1	TGCGCCAGCAGCCCGGGACAGGGGGCAGCCTACGAGCAGTACTTC	CASSPGQGAAYEQYF
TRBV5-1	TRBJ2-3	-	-	TGCGCCAGCAGCTTCCACCCGGGACAAGAACCAGATACGCAGTATTTT	CASSFHPGQEPDTQYF
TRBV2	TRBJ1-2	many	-	TGTGCCGGGTCGGCGGATATGAGCTACACCTTC	CAGSADMSYTF
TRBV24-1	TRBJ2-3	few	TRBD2	TGTGCCACCAGTGATGGACTAGCGGGAGGGCCTTTGGGAACAGATACGCAGTATTTT	CATSDGLAGGPLGTDTQYF
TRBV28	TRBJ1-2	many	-	TGTGCCAGCAGCCCCCGGACCTCTGCCTATGGCTACACCTTC	CASSPRTSAYGYTF
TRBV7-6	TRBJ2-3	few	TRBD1	TGTGTCAGCAGCTTAGGAGCTACAGGGGGCACAGATACGCAGTATTTT	CVSSLGATGGTDTQYF
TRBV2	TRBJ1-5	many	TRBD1	TGTGCCAGCAGTGAGACAGGGGGCCATCAGCCCCAGCATTTT	CASSETGGHQPQHF
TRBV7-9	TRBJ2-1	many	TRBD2	TGTGCCAGCAGCCGACGGACTAGCGGGAGGCTATGGCACGAGCAGTTCTTC	CASSRRTSGRLWHEQFF
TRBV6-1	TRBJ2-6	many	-	TGTGCCAGCAGTGCTCGGGGTGGGGCTGGGGCCAACGTCCTGACTTTC	CASSARGGAGANVLTF
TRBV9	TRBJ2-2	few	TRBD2	TGTGCCAGCAGCGCGAGCGGGAGTAGAACCGGGGAGCTGTTTTTT	CASSASGSRTGELFF
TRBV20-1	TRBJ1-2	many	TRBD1	TGCAGTGCTAGTCCTGCCCGGGACAGCTCCCGTGGCTATGGCTACACCTTC	CSASPARDSSRGYGYTF
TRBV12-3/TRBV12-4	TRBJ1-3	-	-	TGTGCCAGCAGTTTACAGAGTGGTCAGGGGATCGGAAACACCATATATTTT	CASSLQSGQGIGNTIYF
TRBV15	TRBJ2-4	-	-	TGTGCCACCAGCCGGGGGCGGCTAGAGAACAATCGGTACTTC	CATSRGRLENNRYF
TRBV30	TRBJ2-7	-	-	TGTGCCTGGAGCGAGAACAGTGGCTACGAGCAGTACTTC	CAWSENSGYEQYF
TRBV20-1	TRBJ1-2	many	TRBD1	TGCAGTGCTAGGTTGTCGGGACAGCTCTATGGCTACACCTTC	CSARLSGQLYGYTF
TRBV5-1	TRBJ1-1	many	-	TGCGCCAGCACCCTAGGACAGAACACTGAAGCTTTCTTT	CASTLGQNTEAFF
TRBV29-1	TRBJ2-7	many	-	TGCAGCGTTGAACTGGGGGGCTACGAGCAGTACTTC	CSVELGGYEQYF
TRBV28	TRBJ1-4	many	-	TGTGCCAGCAGTAAATTACAGAAGAATGAAAAACTGTTTTTT	CASSKLQKNEKLFF
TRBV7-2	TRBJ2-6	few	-	TGTGCCAGCAGCCACGGCGGTTTTGGGGCCAACGTCCTGACTTTC	CASSHGGFGANVLTF
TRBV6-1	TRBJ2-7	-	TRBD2	TGTGCCAGCAGAAACCTAGCGGGAAAAGGAGTCGAGCAGTACTTC	CASRNLAGKGVEQYF
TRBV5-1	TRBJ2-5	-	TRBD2	TGCGCCAGCAGCTCTATCGGACTAGCGGGAGCTGGTCGAGAGACCCAGTACTTC	CASSSIGLAGAGRETQYF
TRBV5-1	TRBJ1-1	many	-	TGCGCCAGCAGCTCTCAAGACAGGATGAACACTGAAGCTTTCTTT	CASSSQDRMNTEAFF
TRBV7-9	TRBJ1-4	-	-	TGTGCCAGCAGCCAAGGTCGCGCTGAAAAACTGTTTTTT	CASSQGRAEKLFF
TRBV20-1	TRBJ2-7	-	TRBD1	TGCAGCGCCGACAGACAGGGGGTGGGCGAGCAGTACTTC	CSADRQGVGEQYF
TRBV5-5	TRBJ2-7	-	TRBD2	TGTGCCAGCAGCTGGAACGGACTAGCGGGAGGGCAGCACTACGAGCAGTACTTC	CASSWNGLAGGQHYEQYF
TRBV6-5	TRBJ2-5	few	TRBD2	TGTGCCAGCAGTTACCCCGGCGGGCGGGAGTTCGGAGAGACCCAGTACTTC	CASSYPGGREFGETQYF
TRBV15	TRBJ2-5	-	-	TGTGCCACCAGCAGGGCCTTAGAAGAGGCCCAGTACTTC	CATSRALEEAQYF
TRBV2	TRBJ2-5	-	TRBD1	TGTGCCAGCAGAGCCGACAGGGGAGGAGAGACCCAGTACTTC	CASRADRGGETQYF
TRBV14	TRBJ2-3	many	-	TGTGCCAGCAGCCAAGACAGGGGCCGCACAGATACGCAGTATTTT	CASSQDRGRTDTQYF
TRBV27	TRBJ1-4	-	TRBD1	TGTGCCAGCAGTCGGGCCACCGGGACAGGCGGCGAAAAACTGTTTTTT	CASSRATGTGGEKLFF
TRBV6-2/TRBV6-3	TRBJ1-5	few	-	TGTGCCAGCAGTTATGTTGCCGGGAGCGGTCAGCCCCAGCATTTT	CASSYVAGSGQPQHF
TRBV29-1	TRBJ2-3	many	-	TGCAGCGTCCGGGAATCAGATACGCAGTATTTT	CSVRESDTQYF
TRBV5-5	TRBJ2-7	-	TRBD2	TGTGCCAGCAGCCCGAGCGGGAAATCCTACGAGCAGTACTTC	CASSPSGKSYEQYF
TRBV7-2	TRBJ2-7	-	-	TGTGCCAGCAGCTTAGACTACAGGGTCGAGCAGTACTTC	CASSLDYRVEQYF
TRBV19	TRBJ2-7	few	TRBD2	TGTGCCAGTAGTATACTAGCGGGAGCCAACGAGCAGTACTTC	CASSILAGANEQYF